Listed here is a single T cell receptor beta chain. Antigen: not known. The data are from a study of CD8 T cells in ankylosing spondylitis. Regarding the study as a whole: Typical of ankylosing spondylitis blood, it appeared, was a TCR beta motif of roughly eight highly homologous variants.

V was pared by 6 bases and J by 2 bases, with 16 bases between. Germline values: CDR1 SQVTM, CDR2 ANQGSEA. The CDR3 runs 14 residues. Construction of TCR beta libraries was performed using quantitative 5'-RACE with molecular barcodes. MiXCR, run by TCRdb on the 5' RACE reads, gives a single entry per CDR3 protein. Of roughly 240,000 distinct CDR3 sequences listed, approximately 30% are singletons. The source of this sequence is a male donor with ankylosing spondylitis or in good health (not recorded which). The genes are TRBV29-1 and TRBJ2-5; maybe TRBD2 (6 bases). Sequenced material: blood, either unsorted or a sorted T cell fraction (not recorded which). CDR3 sequence reads: CSVHARLVQETQYF. CDR3 bases: TGCAGCGTCCACGCCAGACTAGTTCAAGAGACCCAGTACTTC.